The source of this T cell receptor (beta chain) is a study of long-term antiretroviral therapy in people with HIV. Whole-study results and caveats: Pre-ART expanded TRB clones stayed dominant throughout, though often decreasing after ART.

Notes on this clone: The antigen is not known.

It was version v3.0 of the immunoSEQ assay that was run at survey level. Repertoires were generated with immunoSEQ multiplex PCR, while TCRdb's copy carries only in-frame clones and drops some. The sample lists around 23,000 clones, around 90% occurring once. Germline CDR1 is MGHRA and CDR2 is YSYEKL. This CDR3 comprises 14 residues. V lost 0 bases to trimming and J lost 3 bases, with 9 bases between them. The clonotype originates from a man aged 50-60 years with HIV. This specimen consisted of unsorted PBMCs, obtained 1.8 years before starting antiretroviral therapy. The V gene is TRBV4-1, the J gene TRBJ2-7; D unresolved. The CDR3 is CASSQELAYYEQYF. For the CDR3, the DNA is TGCGCCAGCAGCCAAGAGCTCGCCTACTACGAGCAGTACTTC.